Described below is a single T cell receptor (beta chain) sequence and its context. Its antigen is undetermined. These data belong to a study of T cells in tuberculosis. Regarding the study as a whole: GMM-specific TCRs were nearer to active tuberculosis alpha repertoires, suggesting expansion.

The germline V gene encodes CDR1 PRHDT and CDR2 FYEKMQ (reference sequence). CDR3 length: 16 residues. Trimming removed 5 bases at V and 2 bases at J, with 19 bases between. Some clones are missing from TCRdb's copy, which holds only in-frame ones; the method was immunoSEQ multiplex PCR. The table lists some 34,000 clones, roughly nine tenths of them singletons, with almost 5.5% in the top ten. Time point: new active TB diagnosis, blood taken before or within 7 days of starting treatment. This chain joins TRBV13 and TRBJ2-7; D might be TRBD1 (5 bases). The sequence was collected from an adult with tuberculosis. This sample comprised PBMCs, obtained at tuberculosis diagnosis. This chain's CDR3 is CASSRLDRRSAYEQYF. In DNA form, the CDR3 reads TGTGCCAGCAGCCGCCTCGACAGAAGATCCGCCTACGAGCAGTACTTC.